This T cell receptor (beta chain) is drawn from a study of T cells in Graves' hyperthyroidism and ophthalmopathy. Overall study: Before any treatment, at initial diagnosis, peripheral blood was collected.

This clonotype was observed a handful of times. Its antigen is not identified. Germline CDR1 is ENHRY and CDR2 is SYGVKD. The CDR3 has 13 residues. V was pared by 7 bases and J by 8 bases, with 15 bases between. TCR beta CDR3 sequences were amplified from RNA transcripts. The TCR CDR3 first-round RT-PCR relied on the HTBI primer set. TCRdb re-called the multiplex PCR reads through MiXCR, storing one row per CDR3 protein. The repertoire consists of roughly 720,000 distinct CDR3 sequences, with around 16% occurring once and the leading ten covering around 16%. Study-wide results and limits: Ophthalmopathy was predicted by the model a median of about six months ahead of onset.

The TCR originated in a man aged 45-65 years with Graves' hyperthyroidism. The rearrangement uses TRBV10-3 and TRBJ2-1; D is possibly TRBD1 or TRBD2 (5 bases each). Sequencing was performed on blood. This chain's CDR3 is CAIKRGVGDEQFF. The CDR3 DNA sequence: TGTGCCATCAAACGGGGCGTCGGCGATGAGCAGTTCTTC.